The present T cell receptor beta chain was sequenced within a study of T cells in localized non-small cell lung cancer. Overall study findings and caveats: A higher density of T cells in blood coincided with extended overall survival. Since sequencing was restricted to only one region of the tumor, intratumor heterogeneity remains a possibility. Measurement of T cell clonality placed uninvolved adjacent lung highest, above the level in tumor. Appearances in adjacent lung were noted for a median approximately 52 of the top 100 tumor clones.

Assay used: immunoSEQ multiplex PCR; TCRdb lists only in-frame clones, some missing. The repertoire holds about 82,000 clones, with 80% as singletons. After removal of 5 bases from V and 3 bases from J, the junction contained 3 bases not matched to a gene. Germline CDR1 reads MNHEY; CDR2 reads SMNVEV (reference sequence). This CDR3 contains 14 residues. In the case of this clone: Its antigen is unidentified.

The TCR sequence derives from a man aged 35 to 69 with stage II squamous cell lung carcinoma. The sequences come from PBMCs, collected before any cancer treatment. This chain links TRBV27 with TRBJ2-2, with 7 nucleotides matching TRBD1. The CDR3 loop is CASSEGQDTGELFF. CDR3 bases: TGTGCCAGCAGTGAAGGACAGGACACCGGGGAGCTGTTTTTT.